The subject of this entry is one T cell receptor (beta chain). This entry is derived from a study of CD8 T cells in Susac syndrome. Reverse transcription of about 0.45 to 1 ug RNA was performed with random hexamers. TCRdb re-called the immunoSEQ multiplex PCR reads through MiXCR, storing one row per CDR3 protein. The data show 300,000 to 350,000 distinct CDR3 sequences, around 90% seen once. V lost 7 bases, J lost 0 bases, and 10 bases lay in between. In germline, CDR1 is MNHEY, CDR2 SMNVEV (reference sequence). The CDR3 is made up of 14 amino acids. The sequencing input was CD4+ T cells from PBMCs. This receptor was obtained from a human donor with multiple sclerosis. V is TRBV27 and J is TRBJ2-1; TRBD1 or TRBD2 may be the D gene (5 bases each). The CDR3 loop reads CASTPGASYNEQFF. The CDR3 DNA reads as TGTGCCAGCACCCCCGGGGCCTCCTACAATGAGCAGTTCTTC.